This TCR beta chain was identified during a study of blood T cell repertoires in COVID-19. In the study overall: Spain, Italy and the United States supplied samples that represented acute and convalescent COVID-19. T cells, B-cell-depleted T cells, or PBMCs supplied cDNA or gDNA.

The CDR3 is 15 residues long. Germline values: CDR1 KGHDR, CDR2 SFDVKD. V dropped 4 bases and J dropped 3 bases, with 12 bases sitting between them. Using immunoSEQ multiplex PCR, the repertoire was profiled, and TCRdb retains in-frame clones only, with some absent. The profile shows 100,000 to 150,000 clones, around 90% of them singletons. Enrollment of patients from Seattle took place during active infection, with longitudinal follow-up. This receptor was identified in a man aged 45-60 years with COVID-19, enrolled during active disease. Specimen: peripheral blood. The chain has TRBV24-1 and TRBJ1-5; a possible D gene is TRBD1 (6 bases). The CDR3 region has the DNA TGTGCCACCAGTGACCAAACAGGGATCAATCAGCCCCAGCATTTT. Protein sequence: CATSDQTGINQPQHF.